These 9 T cell receptor beta chains originate from one sample sequenced in a study of CD4 T cells in relation to SARS-CoV-2 and coronaviruses. Repertoires were generated with immunoSEQ multiplex PCR, while TCRdb's copy carries only in-frame clones and drops some. Here the sample spans 12,000 or so clones, roughly 65% being singletons. Unexposed donor CD4+ T cells date from about 2011-2018, before the COVID-19 pandemic. After ten to eleven days of culture, CD4+ T cells were isolated. No antigens are known for them. Specimen: CD4+ T cells from PBMCs, cultured in vitro. The receptor set was obtained from a human donor in good health.

The chain is built from TRBV18 and TRBJ2-7; TRBD1 or TRBD2 may be the D gene (6 bases each). This CDR3 spans 15 amino acids. Between the trimmed V and J ends, which lost 1 base and 7 bases, there was a span of 17 bases. The germline gives CDR1 KGHSH, CDR2 LQKENI. The DNA for the CDR3 is TGTGCCAGCTCACCACTCATTGGGGGCGGGGAAGAGCAGTACTTC. Protein: CASSPLIGGGEEQYF.

Written as DNA, the CDR3 is TGTGCCAGCAGTGAGCAGGGGAGTTTGGAGACCCAGTACTTC. Amino acid sequence: CASSEQGSLETQYF. V is TRBV2 and J is TRBJ2-5; maybe TRBD1 (6 bases). V lost 3 bases and J lost 5, with 13 bases in between. This CDR3 comprises 14 residues. Germline CDR1 reads SNHLY; CDR2 reads FYNNEI.

The chain is built from TRBV19 and TRBJ2-2, with 13 bases lining up with TRBD2. J lost 7 bases, V lost 7 bases, and 15 bases had no gene match. Germline CDR1 and CDR2: LNHDA and SQIVND (reference sequence). CDR3 length: 18 residues. CDR3 sequence: CASMFTSGRASGVGELFF. The DNA of the CDR3 is TGTGCCAGTATGTTTACTAGCGGGAGGGCCTCCGGCGTCGGGGAGCTGTTTTTT.

The gene calls are TRBV4-2 and TRBJ2-1; D is uncertain. The germline CDR1 and CDR2 sequences are LGHNA and YNFKEQ. This CDR3 is 15 amino acids long. The ends were cut back, 3 bases at V and 2 bases at J, with 11 bases in the middle. The CDR3 nucleotides read TGTGCCAGCAGCCAGGGAACTACTACCTACAATGAGCAGTTCTTC. It is translated as CASSQGTTTYNEQFF.

A single count supports this clone. The chain carries TRBV7-8 and TRBJ2-1; TRBD2 matches at 8 bases. V dropped 6 bases and J dropped 0; count of bases not matched to a gene: 16. CDR1 and CDR2 (germline): SGHVS, FQNEAQ. This CDR3 comprises 19 residues. Here the CDR3 DNA reads TGTGCCAGCAGGCAACGAGCGGGAGCGGGGTCGGGCTCCTACAATGAGCAGTTCTTC. This translates into CASRQRAGAGSGSYNEQFF. Combining the CDR3 with reference TRBV7-8 and TRBJ2-1 gives the whole variable domain GAGVSQSPRYKVAKRGQDVALRCDPISGHVSLFWYQQALGQGPEFLTYFQNEAQLDKSGLPSDRFFAERPEGSVSTLKIQRTQQEDSAVYLCASRQRAGAGSGSYNEQFFGPGTRLTVL.

V is TRBV14 and J is TRBJ2-1; 9 bases agree with TRBD2. V shed 1 base, J shed 7 bases, and the junction held 5 bases outside the gene matches. The CDR3 loop spans 15 amino acids. Germline assignment: CDR1 SGHDN and CDR2 FVKESK. CDR3 sequence: CASSQVGGRGNEQFF. The CDR3 DNA follows: TGTGCCAGCAGCCAAGTTGGCGGGAGGGGGAATGAGCAGTTCTTC.

CDR3 amino acids: CAWKKDRRTEAFF. CDR3 DNA: TGTGCCTGGAAGAAAGACAGACGCACTGAAGCTTTCTTT. The V and J genes are TRBV30 and TRBJ1-1; D is possibly TRBD1 (5 bases). The V and J ends lost 4 bases and 4 bases respectively, with 13 bases between them. Germline CDR1 reads GTSNPN; CDR2 reads SVGIG (reference sequence). This CDR3 spans 13 amino acids.

This clone was counted a few times. The chain combines TRBV21-1 with TRBJ2-5; no DNA check was done on the table's D call, TRBD2. TRBV21-1 is termed a pseudogene. The CDR3 extends over 16 amino acids. The CDR3 loop is CASSKGGERIQETQYF. The CDR3 DNA sequence: TGTGCCAGCAGCAAAGGGGGGGAGCGGATCCAAGAGACCCAGTACTTC.

The rearrangement links TRBV13 to TRBJ1-1, with D unresolved. Germline CDR1 is PRHDT and CDR2 is FYEKMQ (reference sequence). The V end was cut by 2 bases, the J end by 1 base, with 8 bases between. The CDR3 is 14 residues long. In DNA, the CDR3 is TGTGCCAGCAGCTTAACAAGTGGGAACACTGAAGCTTTCTTT. It encodes CASSLTSGNTEAFF.